Following are 2 T cell receptor beta chains from one sample sequenced in a study of T cells in Graves' hyperthyroidism and ophthalmopathy. TCR beta CDR3 region amplification was performed from RNA transcripts. A first-round RT-PCR of the TCR CDR3 used the HTBI primer set. A single record per CDR3 protein comes from TCRdb applying MiXCR to the multiplex PCR reads. The sample records approximately 370,000 distinct CDR3 sequences, 15% to 20% being singletons. The source material was blood. Every receptor here comes from a woman in her 30s with Graves' hyperthyroidism that later progressed to Graves' ophthalmopathy.

This clonotype has at least ten counts. The chain uses TRBV2 and TRBJ2-7; no clear D. The germline V gene encodes CDR1 SNHLY and CDR2 FYNNEI. The CDR3 extends over 14 amino acids. V lost 2 bases, J lost 0 bases, and 8 bases lay in between. The CDR3 DNA reads as TGTGCCAGCAGTGAACAGGACCTCTCCTACGAGCAGTACTTC. Its protein product is CASSEQDLSYEQYF. Supplemented by reference TRBV2 and TRBJ2-7, the full variable domain reads EPEVTQTPSHQVTQMGQEVILRCVPISNHLYFYWYRQILGQKVEFLVSFYNNEISEKSEIFDDQFSVERPDGSNFTLKIRSTKLEDSAMYFCASSEQDLSYEQYFGPGTRLTVT.

This clonotype occurred many times. The J gene is TRBJ2-3, the V gene TRBV10-3; a weak D match, TRBD2 (6 bases). CDR3 length equals 13 residues. The germline V and J ends were trimmed by 8 bases and 0 bases, with 9 bases remaining between them. In germline, CDR1 is ENHRY, CDR2 SYGVKD. Here the CDR3 DNA reads TGTGCCATCGGAGGGGCAAGCACAGATACGCAGTATTTT. Its protein product is CAIGGASTDTQYF.